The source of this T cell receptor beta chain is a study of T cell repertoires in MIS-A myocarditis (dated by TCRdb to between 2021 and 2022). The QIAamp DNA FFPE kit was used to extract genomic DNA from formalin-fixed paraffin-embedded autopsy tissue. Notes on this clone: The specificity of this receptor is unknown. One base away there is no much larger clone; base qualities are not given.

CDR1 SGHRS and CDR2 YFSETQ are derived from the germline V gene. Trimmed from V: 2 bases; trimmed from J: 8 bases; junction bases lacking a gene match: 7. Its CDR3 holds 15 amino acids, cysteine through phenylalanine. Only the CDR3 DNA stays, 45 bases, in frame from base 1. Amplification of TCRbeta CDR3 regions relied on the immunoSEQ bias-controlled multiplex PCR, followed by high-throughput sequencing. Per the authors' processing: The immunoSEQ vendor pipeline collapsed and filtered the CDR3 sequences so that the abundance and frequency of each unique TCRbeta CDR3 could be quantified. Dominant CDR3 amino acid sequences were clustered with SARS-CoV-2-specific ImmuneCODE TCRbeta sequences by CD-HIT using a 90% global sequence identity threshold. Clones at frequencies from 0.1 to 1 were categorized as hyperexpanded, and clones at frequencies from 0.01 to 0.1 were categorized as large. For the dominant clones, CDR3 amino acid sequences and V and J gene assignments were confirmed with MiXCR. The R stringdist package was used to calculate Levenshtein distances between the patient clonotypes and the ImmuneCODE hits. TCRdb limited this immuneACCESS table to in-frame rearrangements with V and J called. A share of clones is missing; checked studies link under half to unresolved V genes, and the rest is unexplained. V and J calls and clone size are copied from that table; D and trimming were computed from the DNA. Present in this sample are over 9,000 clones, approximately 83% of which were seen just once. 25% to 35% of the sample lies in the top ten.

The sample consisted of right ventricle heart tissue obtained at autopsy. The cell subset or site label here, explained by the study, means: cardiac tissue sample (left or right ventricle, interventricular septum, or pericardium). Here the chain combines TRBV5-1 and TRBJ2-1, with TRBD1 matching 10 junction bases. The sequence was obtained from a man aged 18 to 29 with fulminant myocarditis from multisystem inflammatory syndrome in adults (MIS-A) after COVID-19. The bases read TGCGCCAGCAGCTTCGCCGGGACAGGGGAGGATGAGCAGTTCTTC. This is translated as CASSFAGTGEDEQFF. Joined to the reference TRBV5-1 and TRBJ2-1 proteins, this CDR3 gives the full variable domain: KAGVTQTPRYLIKTRGQQVTLSCSPISGHRSVSWYQQTPGQGLQFLFEYFSETQRNKGNFPGRFSGRQFSNSRSEMNVSTLELGDSALYLCASSFAGTGEDEQFFGPGTRLTVL.